What follows describes a single T cell receptor beta chain. Its cognate antigen has yet to be identified. No qualities accompany the bases; no much larger clone lies one base away. Trimming takes 4 bases from V and 5 bases from J, and the germline ends sit 9 bases apart. Based on the germline V gene, the CDR1 and CDR2 sequences are KGHSH and LQKENI. The CDR3 goes from the cysteine to the phenylalanine over 13 residues. The read is trimmed to its CDR3 DNA, 39 bases read in frame from base 1. The source of the sample is a study of cytomegalovirus exposure and HLA in healthy donors (dated by TCRdb to about 2017). For the wider study: According to an earlier analysis of 587 of the donors, about 180 million T cells yielded 90 million to 130 million unique TCR beta sequences and more than 250 Gb of sequence data. In a later analysis, previously published TCR beta repertoires from 600 to 850 donors were re-analyzed and high-resolution HLA genotyping was added so that TCR occurrence patterns could be studied. HLA typing included class I and class II loci at four-digit resolution. An earlier analysis of about 620 of the donors applied high-throughput TCR beta sequencing to assess whether each TCR beta V gene segment acted as functional or pseudogenic. A few DR-DQ haplotypes were handled as single units for association and clustering because linkage in the cohort was strong. Of the 398 genotyped donors, over 70% fell in the genetic ancestry cluster associated with self-reported Caucasian donors. An early release that covered more than 550 HLA-typed donors contained approximately 300 gigabases of sequencing data and 80 million or so unique TCR sequences. The T cell repertoires of several hundred subjects were profiled by immunosequencing and related to cytomegalovirus serostatus. The later analysis used no new phenotypic data to find candidate immune exposures, relying instead on TCR beta sequences and their occurrence across donors. All discovery cohort repertoires had been generated using a single sequencing platform. The study was designed to test whether signatures of past pathogen exposure could be identified by cataloging public T cell receptors. Typing coverage differed by locus: A, B, C, DRB1 and DQB1 were typed in about 629-630 donors, DQA1 in 500 to 550, DPA1 in around 610, and DPB1 in 472. The study combined high-throughput TCR immunosequencing, statistical association of individual TCRs with disease status, and machine learning to predict cytomegalovirus infection status. A later genetic analysis used genome-wide SNP genotypes for 398 of the 666 donors, treating that subset as a discovery cohort. Alongside the repertoire data, information on donor age, sex, ethnicity and CMV serostatus was compiled. Along with the approximately 650-subject first cohort, a separate validation cohort of 120 different subjects was used. Among some 410 genotyped donors of the cohort, an average of roughly 230,000 unique TCR beta nucleotide sequences was sequenced per donor, of which approximately 19% were non-productive.

Overall study results and their limits: Assigning TCR associations to individual alleles was difficult when HLA alleles, especially DR and DQ, strongly co-occurred. Because some donors lacked HLA typing at each locus, the association tests relied only on the typed subset. Some IMGT-functional V segments, including TRBV6-2 and TRBV6-3, could not be told apart with the 87-base-pair reads, so those segments were excluded. In vitro tests confirmed that three of the cytomegalovirus-associated TCR beta chains recognize cytomegalovirus antigens. In this cohort, only TCR beta chains were sequenced, and detectable features were limited by the absence of alpha or paired-chain data. Immune exposure information for the cohort was limited to CMV serostatus. Linkage disequilibrium might explain the correlated functional status among segregating V segments, but an unknown experimental factor could not be excluded. Approximately 16 rarely observed V segments, including chromosome 9 orphons, were excluded from the earlier analysis of 550 to 700 of the donors because counts were too low. According to the authors, the approach could potentially be generalized to other disease states and immunological phenotypes. V-gene and J-gene trimming of TCR beta chains was associated with a missense DCLRE1C variant in a later genetic analysis, and the association was replicated in an independent cohort. According to a later analysis, most CMV-associated TCR beta chains appeared to be HLA-restricted, and the HLA associations seemed to be driven largely by CMV exposure. A later analysis reported that several top co-occurrence clusters appeared linked to parvovirus B19, influenza, CMV and Epstein-Barr virus. Compared with equally common non-associated chains, HLA-associated TCR beta chains in a later analysis were more clonally expanded and had lower generation probabilities. The study listed 164 TCR beta chains as associated with cytomegalovirus. The classifier was reported to diagnose cytomegalovirus status with high specificity and sensitivity in both the original cohort and the validation cohort. At a false discovery rate of 0.05, a later analysis linked some 18,000 TCR beta sequences to specific HLA alleles. A later genetic analysis reported fewer N-insertions in productive TCRs among donors in an Asian-associated ancestry cluster than the roughly 700-donor mean. In an earlier analysis of about 550 of the donors, most TCR beta V segments were observed in productive rearrangements about 87% or about 30% of the time, broadly matching IMGT annotations. A group of highly shared sequence variants was considered likely to be a technical artifact of the sequencing pipeline. A further reported finding was that TCR beta sequences accurately predicted the HLA-A and HLA-B alleles for most subjects in the first cohort. While some public TCRs were present in many individuals, most TCR sequences turned up only very rarely across donors. Roughly uniform sequencing depth across donors was assumed in presence/absence analyses, although this assumption may not hold. A later analysis found that TCR association rates varied across HLA loci, with DRB1 alleles showing the most associated TCRs and HLA-C alleles the fewest.

In total, fewer than 750 healthy bone marrow donors made up the cohort. At the time of sampling, all cohort members were nominally healthy, though unrecorded immune exposures were likely present. The donor was CMV seropositive and belonged to the group of 250 to 300 seropositive cohort members. Each donor provided a peripheral blood sample, and peripheral blood mononuclear cells were used for TCR beta sequencing. The Qiagen DNeasy Blood Extraction Kit was used to extract genomic DNA from the blood cell samples. The library was obtained by the immunoSEQ multiplex PCR assay. For the multiplex PCR, a mixture combining 60 forward primers for TCR Vbeta segments and 13 reverse primers for TCR Jbeta segments was used. The CDR3 region of rearranged TCR beta genes was amplified from genomic DNA by a multiplex PCR assay. The amplified TCR beta libraries were sequenced on the Illumina HiSeq System as 87-base-pair reads. The authors' pipeline ran thus. In a later analysis, 77 million or so unique TCR beta chains were counted across the approximately 640 repertoires, and approximately 9.9 million of these chains were shared by at least two donors. To remove PCR and sequencing errors, raw reads were error-corrected and collapsed into unique sequences using a nearest-neighbor algorithm that merged closely related sequences. V, D and J gene segments were assigned by aligning CDR3 sequences to IMGT reference sequences. For a sequence to be retained, a match of at least six nucleotides to both a V gene segment and a J gene segment was required. Rearrangements were classified as productive when the CDR3 lacked stop codons and remained in frame with V and J, and all other rearrangements were classified as non-productive. Following IMGT convention, CDR3 was defined as the stretch from the second conserved V-encoded cysteine to the conserved J-encoded phenylalanine. In an earlier analysis of just under 600 of the donors, sequences lacking an unambiguous match to a single V gene segment were excluded. An earlier analysis of 450 to 650 of the donors called V segments functional above 56.7% productive rearrangements and segregating when the between-donor standard deviation exceeded 5%. To diagnose cytomegalovirus status from the catalog of TCR beta chain sequences, a statistical classification framework was built. V and J gene assignment, in a later analysis, came from comparing TCR nucleotide sequences with IMGT/GENE-DB human TR gene sequences. Using the TCRdist pipeline, a later analysis assigned CDR3 sequences along with most-parsimonious VDJ recombination scenarios. In a later analysis, each TCR beta chain was defined by its CDR3 amino acid sequence together with its V-gene family, and reads without a unique V-gene family were excluded. As a way to deal with suspected cross-contamination and a sequencing artifact, a later analysis dropped nearly 600 nucleotide sequences that were highly shared and had low generation probability. In a later analysis, a clonal expansion index was calculated for each public chain from normalized within-repertoire ranks of inferred template counts. In a later analysis, generation probabilities were computed using a VDJ recombination model fitted to out-of-frame rearrangements, and the results were checked against IGoR. A later analysis scored TCR-TCR, TCR-HLA and TCR-CMV co-occurrence with hypergeometric tests, applying a repertoire-size bias correction to TCR pairs. In a later analysis, false discovery rates were estimated by permuting HLA or CMV assignments 20 times. In a later analysis, co-occurring TCRs were grouped with DBSCAN, and TCRdist sequence similarity was added when clustering was performed within HLA-allele-positive subsets. Repertoires with fewer than 30,000 or more than 120,000 public chains, plus five repertoires with anomalous nucleotide sharing, were excluded from co-occurrence clustering. What TCRdb holds here is the immuneACCESS table cut down to in-frame rearrangements. Part of the clones is not present; checked against another copy, under half of the missing clones reflect an unresolved V gene, and the others are unexplained. V, J and clone size were drawn from that table, and D and trimming were deduced from the DNA. This sample comprises approximately 75,000 clones, 65% to 90% of them detected only once. Together, the top ten hold approximately 19% of the sample.

Specimen: PBMCs. This receptor was identified in a man between 65 and 85 years old in good health and CMV-seropositive. The receptor chain draws on TRBV18 and TRBJ1-5; TRBD1 is perhaps the D gene, given 5 matching bases. The sequence in DNA is TGTGCCAGCTCACGGGGGGAAGATCAGCCCCAGCATTTT. Its protein reads: CASSRGEDQPQHF.